This TCR beta chain was retrieved from a study of blood T cell repertoires in COVID-19. CDR3 length equals 15 residues. The J segment lost 4 bases and the V segment lost 5 bases, leaving 5 bases of the junction unmatched. Germline V lookup: CDR1 MNHNY, CDR2 SVGAGI (reference sequence). Data came from immunoSEQ multiplex PCR; TCRdb stores just in-frame clones and leaves some out. Of 100,000 to 150,000 clones detected, more than 70% appear once; the ten largest clones hold less than 2%. The sequenced sample consisted of peripheral blood. The clonotype originates from a human donor in a cohort sampled during active COVID-19. The chain combines TRBV6-6 with TRBJ1-5; 10 nucleotides agree with TRBD1. The CDR3 sequence: CASSHGDRGNQPQHF. In nucleotides, the CDR3 is TGTGCCAGCAGTCATGGGGACAGGGGAAATCAGCCCCAGCATTTT.